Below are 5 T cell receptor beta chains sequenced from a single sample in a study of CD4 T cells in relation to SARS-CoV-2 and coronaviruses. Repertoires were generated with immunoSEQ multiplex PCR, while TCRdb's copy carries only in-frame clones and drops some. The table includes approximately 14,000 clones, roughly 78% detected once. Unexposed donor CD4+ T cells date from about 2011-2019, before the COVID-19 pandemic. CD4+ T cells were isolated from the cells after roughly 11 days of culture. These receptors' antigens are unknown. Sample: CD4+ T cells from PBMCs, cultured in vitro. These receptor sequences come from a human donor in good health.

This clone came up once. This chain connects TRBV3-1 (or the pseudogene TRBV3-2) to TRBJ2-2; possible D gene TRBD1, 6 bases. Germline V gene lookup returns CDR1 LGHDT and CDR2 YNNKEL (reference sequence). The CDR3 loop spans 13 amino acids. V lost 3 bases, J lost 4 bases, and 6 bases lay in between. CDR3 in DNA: TGTGCCAGCAGCCAGGGGGCCACCGGGGAGCTGTTTTTT. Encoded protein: CASSQGATGELFF.

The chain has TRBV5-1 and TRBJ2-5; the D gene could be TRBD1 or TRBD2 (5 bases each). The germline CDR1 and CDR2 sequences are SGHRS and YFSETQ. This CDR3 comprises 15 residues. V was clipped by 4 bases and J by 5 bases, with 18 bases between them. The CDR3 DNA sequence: TGCGCCAGCAGCCCGCTGGGGGAGAGGTCGGAGACCCAGTACTTC. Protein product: CASSPLGERSETQYF.

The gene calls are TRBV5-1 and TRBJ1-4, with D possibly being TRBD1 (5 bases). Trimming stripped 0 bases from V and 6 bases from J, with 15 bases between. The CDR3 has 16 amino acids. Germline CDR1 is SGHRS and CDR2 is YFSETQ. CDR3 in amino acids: CASSLVGRAGYEKLFF. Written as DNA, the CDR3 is TGCGCCAGCAGCTTGGTGGGACGGGCGGGGTATGAAAAACTGTTTTTT.

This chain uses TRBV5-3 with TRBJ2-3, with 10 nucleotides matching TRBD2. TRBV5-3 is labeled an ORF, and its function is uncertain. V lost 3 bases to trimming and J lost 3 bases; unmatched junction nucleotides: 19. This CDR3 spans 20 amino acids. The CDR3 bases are TGTGCCAGAAGCTCTTGGACAGGGTTGGGAACTAGCGGGACTACAGATACGCAGTATTTT. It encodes CARSSWTGLGTSGTTDTQYF.

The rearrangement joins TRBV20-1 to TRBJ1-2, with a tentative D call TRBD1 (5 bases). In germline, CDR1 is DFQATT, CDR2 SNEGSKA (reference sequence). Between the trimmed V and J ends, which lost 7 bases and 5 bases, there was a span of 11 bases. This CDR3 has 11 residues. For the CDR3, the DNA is TGCAGTGGCCCGACAGTTTATGGCTACACCTTC. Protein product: CSGPTVYGYTF.